This T cell receptor beta chain derives from a study of regulatory T cells in long-lasting Graves disease. A word on this clonotype: Its cognate antigen is unknown.

Study results and limitations: Newly diagnosed patients had higher TCR diversity than persistent Graves' patients did.

Time point specified: persistent/refractory GD, antithyroid drugs over 5 years with positive TRAb. Generation of the TCR library employed RNA extracted from PBMCs. Germline V gives CDR1 DFQATT, CDR2 SNEGSKA (reference sequence). Trimming removed 7 bases from V and 8 bases from J, with 27 bases in between. This CDR3 comprises 16 residues. Library construction for TCR beta used iRepertoire HTBI primers and Arm-PCR of CDR3 regions. TCRdb analysed the multiplex PCR reads with MiXCR anew, one entry per CDR3 protein. The profile shows 600,000 to 850,000 distinct CDR3 sequences, 25% to 35% of them singletons.

The chain joins TRBV20-1 to TRBJ2-1; a weak D match, TRBD2 (5 bases). This TCR came from a female donor with Graves disease. The sample in question was peripheral blood mononuclear cells (PBMCs), obtained when the disease was refractory, from a patient treated with antithyroid drugs. Here the CDR3 reads CSVSWVGGLSGDEQFF. For the CDR3, the DNA is TGCAGTGTTTCCTGGGTAGGTGGACTCTCTGGGGATGAGCAGTTCTTC.